The sequence of this TCR beta chain was determined in a study of cytomegalovirus exposure and HLA in healthy donors. Study-wide findings and caveats: Reports indicated that the classifier achieved high specificity and sensitivity in diagnosing cytomegalovirus status. The authors later found TCR association rates varying by HLA locus, with DRB1 most and HLA-C fewest. The authors later found most CMV-associated TCR beta chains appeared HLA-restricted.

Primers for the PCR totalled 60 Vbeta and 13 Jbeta. Produced via immunoSEQ multiplex PCR; TCRdb's table is partial and in-frame only. This sample yields 140,000 to 150,000 clones, of which around 80% are seen a single time; approximately 9.7% belongs to the top ten. With respect to this clone: As yet, its antigen is unknown.

Between the trimmed V and J ends, which lost 3 bases and 2 bases, there was a span of 13 bases. CDR1 is MDHEN and CDR2 is SYDVKM in the germline V gene. This CDR3 region has 15 residues. The clonotype comes from a woman aged 55-70 years in good health and CMV-seropositive. The sequenced sample was PBMCs. The chain has TRBV28 and TRBJ2-5; the D gene is possibly TRBD2 (6 bases). CDR3 sequence reads: CASSFGSGVQETQYF. The DNA of the CDR3 is TGTGCCAGCAGTTTTGGGTCGGGAGTTCAAGAGACCCAGTACTTC.